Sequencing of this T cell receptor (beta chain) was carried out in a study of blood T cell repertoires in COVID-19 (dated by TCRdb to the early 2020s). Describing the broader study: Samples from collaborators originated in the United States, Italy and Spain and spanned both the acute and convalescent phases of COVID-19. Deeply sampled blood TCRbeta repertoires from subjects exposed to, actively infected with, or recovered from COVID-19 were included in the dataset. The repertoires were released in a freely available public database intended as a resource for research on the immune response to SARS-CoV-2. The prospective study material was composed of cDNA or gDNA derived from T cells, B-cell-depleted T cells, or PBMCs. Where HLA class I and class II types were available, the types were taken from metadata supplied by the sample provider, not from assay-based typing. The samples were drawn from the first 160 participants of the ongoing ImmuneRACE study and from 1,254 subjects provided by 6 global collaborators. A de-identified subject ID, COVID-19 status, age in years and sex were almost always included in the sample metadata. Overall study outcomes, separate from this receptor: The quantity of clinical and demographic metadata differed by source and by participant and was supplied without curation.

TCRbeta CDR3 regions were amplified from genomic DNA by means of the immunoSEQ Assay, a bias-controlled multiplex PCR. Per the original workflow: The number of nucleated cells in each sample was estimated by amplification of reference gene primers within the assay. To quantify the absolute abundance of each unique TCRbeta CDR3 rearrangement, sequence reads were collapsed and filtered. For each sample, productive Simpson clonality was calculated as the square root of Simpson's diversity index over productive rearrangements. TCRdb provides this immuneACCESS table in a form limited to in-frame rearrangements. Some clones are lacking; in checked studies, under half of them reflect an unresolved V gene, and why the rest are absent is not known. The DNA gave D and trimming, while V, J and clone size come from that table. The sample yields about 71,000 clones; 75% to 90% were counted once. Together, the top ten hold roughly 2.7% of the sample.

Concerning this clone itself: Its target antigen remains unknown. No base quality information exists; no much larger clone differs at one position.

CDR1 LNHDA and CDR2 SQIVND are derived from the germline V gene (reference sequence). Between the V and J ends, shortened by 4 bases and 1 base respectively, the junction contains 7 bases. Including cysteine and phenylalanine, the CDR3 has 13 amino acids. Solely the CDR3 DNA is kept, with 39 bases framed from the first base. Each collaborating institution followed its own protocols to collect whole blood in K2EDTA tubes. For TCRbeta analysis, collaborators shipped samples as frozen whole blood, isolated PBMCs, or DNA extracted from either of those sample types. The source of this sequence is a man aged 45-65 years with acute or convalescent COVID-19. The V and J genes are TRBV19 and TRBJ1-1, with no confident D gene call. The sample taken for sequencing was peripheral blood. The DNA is TGTGCCAGTAGTAGGAGAAGGAACACTGAAGCTTTCTTT. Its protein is CASSRRRNTEAFF.